This entry is about one T cell receptor (beta chain). Trimming pared 5 bases from V and 1 base from J, leaving 5 bases between. The CDR3 runs to 13 residues. CDR1 and CDR2 (germline): KGHDR, SFDVKD. Profiling relied on immunoSEQ multiplex PCR, and the TCRdb table lists in-frame clones only, not all of them. The table has 200,000 to 250,000 clones, roughly four fifths seen once. The data were obtained in a study of blood T cell repertoires in COVID-19. At the level of the study: Collection of acute and convalescent COVID-19 samples took place in the United States, Italy and Spain.

J is TRBJ2-1 and V is TRBV24-1, with unresolved D. Sample: PBMCs or T cells enriched from blood (not recorded which). This receptor was taken from a woman aged 40 to 50 who had been exposed to COVID-19. CDR3 sequence reads: CATSGDSYNEQFF. The CDR3 DNA follows: TGTGCCACCAGTGGAGATTCCTACAATGAGCAGTTCTTC.